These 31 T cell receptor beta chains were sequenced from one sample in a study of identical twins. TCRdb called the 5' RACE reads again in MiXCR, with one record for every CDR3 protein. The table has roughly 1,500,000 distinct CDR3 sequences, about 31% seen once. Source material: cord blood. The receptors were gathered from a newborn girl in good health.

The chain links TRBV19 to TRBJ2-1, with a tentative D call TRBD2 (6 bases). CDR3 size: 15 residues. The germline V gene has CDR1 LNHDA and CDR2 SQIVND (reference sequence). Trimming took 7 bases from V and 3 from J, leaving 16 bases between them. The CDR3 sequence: CASKGLGGFYNEQFF. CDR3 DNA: TGTGCCAGTAAGGGCCTCGGGGGATTCTACAATGAGCAGTTCTTC. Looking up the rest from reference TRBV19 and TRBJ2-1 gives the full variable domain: DGGITQSPKYLFRKEGQNVTLSCEQNLNHDAMYWYRQDPGQGLRLIYYSQIVNDFQKGDIAEGYSVSREKKESFPLTVTSAQKNPTAFYLCASKGLGGFYNEQFFGPGTRLTVL.

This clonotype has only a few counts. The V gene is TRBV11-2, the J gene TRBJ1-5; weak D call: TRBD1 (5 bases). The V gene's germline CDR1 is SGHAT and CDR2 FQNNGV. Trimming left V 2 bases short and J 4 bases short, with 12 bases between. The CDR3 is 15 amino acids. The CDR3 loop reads CASSLRGGRNQPQHF. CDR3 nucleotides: TGTGCCAGCAGCTTAAGGGGAGGTAGGAATCAGCCCCAGCATTTT.

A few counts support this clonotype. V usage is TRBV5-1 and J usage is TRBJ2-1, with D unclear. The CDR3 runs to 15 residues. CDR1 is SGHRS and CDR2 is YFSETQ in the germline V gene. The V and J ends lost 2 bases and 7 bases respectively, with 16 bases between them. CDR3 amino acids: CASSLLPPTSNEQFF. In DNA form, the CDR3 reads TGCGCCAGCAGCTTACTACCGCCGACCTCAAATGAGCAGTTCTTC.

CDR3 sequence (DNA): TGTGCCAGCAGCTATAGCTGGCAGGTCCGACAAGAGACCCAGTACTTC. It yields the protein CASSYSWQVRQETQYF. V and J are TRBV3-1 and TRBJ2-5; unclear D gene. Germline CDR1 LGHDT, CDR2 YNNKEL (reference sequence). Trimming pared 5 bases from V and 2 bases from J, leaving 18 bases between. CDR3 size: 16 residues.

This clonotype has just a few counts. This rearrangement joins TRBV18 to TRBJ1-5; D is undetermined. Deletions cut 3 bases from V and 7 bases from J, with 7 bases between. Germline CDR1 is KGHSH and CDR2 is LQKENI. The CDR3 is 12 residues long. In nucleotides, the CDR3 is TGTGCCAGCTCACCCGGGATCCAGCCCCAGCATTTT. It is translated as CASSPGIQPQHF.

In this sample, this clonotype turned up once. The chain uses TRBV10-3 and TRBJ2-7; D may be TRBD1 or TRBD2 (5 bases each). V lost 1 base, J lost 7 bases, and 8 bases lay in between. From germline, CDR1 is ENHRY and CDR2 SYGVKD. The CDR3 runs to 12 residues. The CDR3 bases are TGTGCCATCAGTGAGTATGGGGGTGAGCAGTACTTC. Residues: CAISEYGGEQYF.

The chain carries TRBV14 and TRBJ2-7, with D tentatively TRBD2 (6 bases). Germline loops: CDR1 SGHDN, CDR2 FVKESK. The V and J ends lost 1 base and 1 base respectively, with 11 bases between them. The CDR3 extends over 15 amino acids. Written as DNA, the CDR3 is TGTGCCAGCAGCCAAGGGGGAGGAGAATCCTACGAGCAGTACTTC. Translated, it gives CASSQGGGESYEQYF.

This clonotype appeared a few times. The CDR3 here is CASSFIPGAREFF. The CDR3 nucleotides are TGTGCCAGCAGTTTTATTCCGGGGGCGAGGGAGTTCTTC. The chain joins TRBV6-2 or TRBV6-3 to TRBJ2-1; D might be TRBD1 or TRBD2, each matching 6 bases. The CDR3 loop spans 13 amino acids. CDR1 and CDR2 (germline): MNHEY, SVGEGT. Deletions cut 4 bases from V and 14 bases from J, with 18 bases between.

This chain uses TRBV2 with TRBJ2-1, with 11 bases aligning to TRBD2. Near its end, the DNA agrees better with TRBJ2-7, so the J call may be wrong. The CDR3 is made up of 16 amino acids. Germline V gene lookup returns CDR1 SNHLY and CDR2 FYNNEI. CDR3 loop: CASSVKIGTSGPEQYF. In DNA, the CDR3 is TGTGCCAGCAGTGTGAAGATCGGGACTAGCGGACCTGAGCAGTACTTC.

This chain's CDR3 is CASRWTGKDGELFF. In DNA, the CDR3 is TGTGCCAGCAGGTGGACAGGGAAGGACGGGGAGCTGTTTTTT. This chain uses TRBV28 with TRBJ2-2; 8 positions match TRBD1. V shed 6 bases and J 7 bases; nucleotides not matched to a gene: 7. The germline V gene encodes CDR1 MDHEN and CDR2 SYDVKM. The CDR3 has 14 residues. Complete variable domain (other parts from reference TRBV28 and TRBJ2-2): DVKVTQSSRYLVKRTGEKVFLECVQDMDHENMFWYRQDPGLGLRLIYFSYDVKMKEKGDIPEGYSVSREKKERFSLILESASTNQTSMYLCASRWTGKDGELFFGEGSRLTVL.

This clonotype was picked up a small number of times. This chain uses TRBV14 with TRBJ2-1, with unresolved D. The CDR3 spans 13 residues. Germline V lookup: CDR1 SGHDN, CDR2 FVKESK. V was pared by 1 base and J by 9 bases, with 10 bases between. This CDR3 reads CASSQGPGREQFF. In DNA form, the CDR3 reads TGTGCCAGCAGCCAAGGCCCTGGGCGTGAGCAGTTCTTC.

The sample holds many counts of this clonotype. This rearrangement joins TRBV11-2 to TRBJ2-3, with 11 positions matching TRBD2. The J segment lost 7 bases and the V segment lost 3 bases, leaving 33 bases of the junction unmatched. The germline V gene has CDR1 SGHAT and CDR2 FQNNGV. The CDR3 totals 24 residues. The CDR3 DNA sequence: TGTGCCAGCAGCTTTCCCCGACAGGTCCACGTAGCCGGGACTAGCGGTCTAGAGGGAAATACGCAGTATTTT. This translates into CASSFPRQVHVAGTSGLEGNTQYF.

The CDR3 DNA follows: TGTGCCAGCAGCTTAATCCGGGACGCCGACGTCCAGCAGTACTTC. This codes for CASSLIRDADVQQYF. The rearrangement joins TRBV7-6 to TRBJ2-5, with D perhaps TRBD1 or TRBD2 (5 bases each). V lost 2 bases to trimming and J lost 11 bases, with 21 bases between them. The germline V gene has CDR1 SGHVS and CDR2 FNYEAQ. The length of the CDR3 is 15 residues.

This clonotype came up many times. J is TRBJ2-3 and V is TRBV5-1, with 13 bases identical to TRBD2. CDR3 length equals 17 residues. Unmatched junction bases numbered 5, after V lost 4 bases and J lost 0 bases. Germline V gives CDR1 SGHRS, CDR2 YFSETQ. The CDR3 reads CASSRLAGGPSTDTQYF. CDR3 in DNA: TGCGCCAGCAGCCGACTAGCGGGGGGACCTAGCACAGATACGCAGTATTTT.

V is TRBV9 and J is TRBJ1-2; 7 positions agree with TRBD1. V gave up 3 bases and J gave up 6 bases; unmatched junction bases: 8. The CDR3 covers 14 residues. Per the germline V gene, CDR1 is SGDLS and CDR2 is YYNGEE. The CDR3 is CASSATGSGDGYTF. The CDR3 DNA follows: TGTGCCAGCAGCGCGACAGGGTCAGGGGATGGCTACACCTTC.

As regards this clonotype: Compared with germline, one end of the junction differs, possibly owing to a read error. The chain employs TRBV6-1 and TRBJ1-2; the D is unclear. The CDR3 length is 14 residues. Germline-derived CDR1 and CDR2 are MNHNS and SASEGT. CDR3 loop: CASSATPVGYGYIF. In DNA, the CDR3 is TGTGCCAGCAGTGCCACCCCAGTGGGCTATGGCTACATCTTC.

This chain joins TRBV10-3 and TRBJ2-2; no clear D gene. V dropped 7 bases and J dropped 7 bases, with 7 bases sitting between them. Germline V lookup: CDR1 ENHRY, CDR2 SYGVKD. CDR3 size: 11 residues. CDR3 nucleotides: TGTGCCATCAAGGGAAACGGGGAGCTGTTTTTT. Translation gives CAIKGNGELFF.

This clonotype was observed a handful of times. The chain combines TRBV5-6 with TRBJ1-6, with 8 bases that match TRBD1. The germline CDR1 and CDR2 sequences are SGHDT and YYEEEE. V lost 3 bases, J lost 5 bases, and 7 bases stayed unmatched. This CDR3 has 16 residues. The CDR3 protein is CASSWWMTGDNSPLHF. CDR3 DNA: TGTGCCAGCAGCTGGTGGATGACAGGGGATAATTCACCCCTCCACTTT.

The CDR3 region has the DNA TGTGCCAGCAGTCCGTATGTGGGCGTCCCTGGGGCCAACGTCCTGACTTTC. Residues: CASSPYVGVPGANVLTF. The gene calls are TRBV2 and TRBJ2-6; no firm D call. The length of the CDR3 is 17 residues. Trimming stripped 5 bases from V and 2 bases from J, with 16 bases between. Germline V gene lookup returns CDR1 SNHLY and CDR2 FYNNEI.

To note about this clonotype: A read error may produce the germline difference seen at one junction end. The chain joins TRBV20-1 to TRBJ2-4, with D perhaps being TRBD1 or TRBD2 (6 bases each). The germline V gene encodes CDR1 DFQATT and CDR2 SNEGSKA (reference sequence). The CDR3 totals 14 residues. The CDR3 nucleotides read TGCAGTGCTAGATCAGGGGAGGCCAAAAACACTCAGTACTTC. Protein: CSARSGEAKNTQYF.

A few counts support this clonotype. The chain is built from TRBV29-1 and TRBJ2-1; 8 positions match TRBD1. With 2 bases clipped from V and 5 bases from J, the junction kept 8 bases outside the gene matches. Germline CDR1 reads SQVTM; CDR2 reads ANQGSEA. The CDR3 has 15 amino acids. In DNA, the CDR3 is TGCAGCGTTGAACAACAGGGGGTTTCGAACAATGAGCAGTTCTTC. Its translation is CSVEQQGVSNNEQFF.

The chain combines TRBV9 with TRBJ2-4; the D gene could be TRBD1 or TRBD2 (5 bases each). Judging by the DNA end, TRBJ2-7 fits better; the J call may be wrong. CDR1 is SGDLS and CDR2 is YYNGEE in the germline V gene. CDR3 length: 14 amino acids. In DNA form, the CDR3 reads TGTGCCAGCAGCGTGAGGGCAGGGATTAGCGAGCAGTACTTC. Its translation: CASSVRAGISEQYF.

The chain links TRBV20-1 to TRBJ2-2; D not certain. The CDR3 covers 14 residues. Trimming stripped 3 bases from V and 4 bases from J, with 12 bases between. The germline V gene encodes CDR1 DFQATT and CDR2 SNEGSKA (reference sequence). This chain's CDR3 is CSASSLLGTGELFF. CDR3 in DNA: TGCAGTGCTAGTTCTCTTCTGGGCACCGGGGAGCTGTTTTTT.

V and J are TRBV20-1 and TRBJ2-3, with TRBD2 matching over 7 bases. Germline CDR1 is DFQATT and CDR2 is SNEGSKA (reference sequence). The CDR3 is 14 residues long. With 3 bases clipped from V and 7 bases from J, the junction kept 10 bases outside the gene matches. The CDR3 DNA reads TGCAGTGCTAGGTCTAGCGGTCAAATTAATACGCAGTATTTT. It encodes CSARSSGQINTQYF.

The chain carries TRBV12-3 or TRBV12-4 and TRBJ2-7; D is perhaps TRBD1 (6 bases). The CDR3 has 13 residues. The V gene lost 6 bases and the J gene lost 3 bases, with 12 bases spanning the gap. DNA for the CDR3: TGTGCCAGCAGCTCAGGGGACGGCTACGAGCAGTACTTC. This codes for CASSSGDGYEQYF.

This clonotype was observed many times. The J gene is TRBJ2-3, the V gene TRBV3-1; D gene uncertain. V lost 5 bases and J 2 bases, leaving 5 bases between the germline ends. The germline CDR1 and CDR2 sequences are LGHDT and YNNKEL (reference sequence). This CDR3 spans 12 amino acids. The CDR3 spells CASSYHTDTQYF. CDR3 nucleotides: TGTGCCAGCAGCTATCACACAGATACGCAGTATTTT.

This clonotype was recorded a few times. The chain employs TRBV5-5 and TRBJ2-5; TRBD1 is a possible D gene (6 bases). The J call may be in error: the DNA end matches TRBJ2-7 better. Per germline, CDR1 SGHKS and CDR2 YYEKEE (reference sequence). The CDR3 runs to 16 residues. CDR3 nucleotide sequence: TGTGCCAGCAGCTTCACTCAGGGGTTATCGCCATACGAGCAGTACTTC. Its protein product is CASSFTQGLSPYEQYF.

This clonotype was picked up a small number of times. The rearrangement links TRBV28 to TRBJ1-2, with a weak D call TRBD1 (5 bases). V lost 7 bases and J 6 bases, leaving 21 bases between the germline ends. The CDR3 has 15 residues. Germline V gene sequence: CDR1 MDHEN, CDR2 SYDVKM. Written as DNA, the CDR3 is TGTGCCAGCACCACAAGGACATCAGGGCGGGATGGCTACACCTTC. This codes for CASTTRTSGRDGYTF.

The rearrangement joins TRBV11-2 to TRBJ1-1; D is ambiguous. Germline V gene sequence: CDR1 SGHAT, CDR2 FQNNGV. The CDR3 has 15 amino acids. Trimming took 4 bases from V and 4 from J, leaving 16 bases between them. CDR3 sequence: CASSWPRLGGTEAFF. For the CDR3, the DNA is TGTGCCAGCAGCTGGCCCCGACTCGGTGGCACTGAAGCTTTCTTT.

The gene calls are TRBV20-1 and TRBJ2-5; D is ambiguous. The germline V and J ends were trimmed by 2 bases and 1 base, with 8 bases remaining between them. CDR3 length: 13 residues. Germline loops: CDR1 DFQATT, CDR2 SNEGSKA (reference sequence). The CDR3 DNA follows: TGCAGTGCTAGATATTGGGGCCAAGAGACCCAGTACTTC. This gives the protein CSARYWGQETQYF.

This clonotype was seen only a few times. CDR3 bases: TGTGCCAGCAGTGTCCAGGGGCGGACAGATACGCAGTATTTT. Translated: CASSVQGRTDTQYF. The chain recombines TRBV6-1 with TRBJ2-3, with a weak D call TRBD1 (6 bases). Per germline, CDR1 MNHNS and CDR2 SASEGT. The CDR3 consists of 14 residues. Trimming stripped 4 bases from V and 3 bases from J, with 11 bases between.